What follows is one T cell receptor beta chain and its context. The naive CD8 subset, CD45RO-negative cells positively selected for CCR7, excluded terminally differentiated effector memory CD45RA+ cells. The record originates from a study of shared clonotypes between healthy human individuals. Repertoires were generated with immunoSEQ multiplex PCR, while TCRdb's copy carries only in-frame clones and drops some. The sample records some 2 million clones, about 95% being singletons. Germline CDR1 MNHEY, CDR2 SVGAGI. Trimming pared 5 bases from V and 3 bases from J, leaving 8 bases between. The CDR3 is made up of 13 amino acids.

The TCR comes from a man younger than 35 in good health. J is TRBJ2-1 and V is TRBV6-5, with D uncertain. Sequencing was done on a sample of naive CD8+ T cells sorted from blood. The CDR3 protein is CASSTGRYNEQFF. CDR3 DNA: TGTGCCAGCAGTACCGGACGCTACAATGAGCAGTTCTTC.